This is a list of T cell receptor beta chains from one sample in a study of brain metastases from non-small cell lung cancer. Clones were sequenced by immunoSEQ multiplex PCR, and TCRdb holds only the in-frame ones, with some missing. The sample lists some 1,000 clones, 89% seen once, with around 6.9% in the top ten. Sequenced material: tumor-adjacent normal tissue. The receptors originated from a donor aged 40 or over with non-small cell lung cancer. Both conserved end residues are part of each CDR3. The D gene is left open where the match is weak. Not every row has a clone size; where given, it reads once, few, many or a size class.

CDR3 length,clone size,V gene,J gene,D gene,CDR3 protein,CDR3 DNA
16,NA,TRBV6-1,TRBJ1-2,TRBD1,CASSASPGQGNYGYTF,TGTGCCAGCAGTGCGTCGCCGGGACAGGGGAACTATGGCTACACCTTC
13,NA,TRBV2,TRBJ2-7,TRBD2,CASKWAGRDEQYF,TGTGCCAGCAAATGGGCAGGGAGGGACGAGCAGTACTTC
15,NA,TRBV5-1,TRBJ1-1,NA,CASSPWGPRNTESFF,TGCGCCAGCAGCCCATGGGGACCTAGGAACACTGAATCTTTCTTT
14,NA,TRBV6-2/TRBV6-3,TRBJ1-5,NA,CASSYGWGNQPQHF,TGTGCCAGCAGTTACGGCTGGGGTAATCAGCCCCAGCATTTT
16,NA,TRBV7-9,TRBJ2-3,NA,CASSLAPGVGTDTQYF,TGTGCCAGCAGCTTAGCTCCAGGGGTTGGAACAGATACGCAGTATTTT
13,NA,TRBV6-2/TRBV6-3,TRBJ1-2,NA,CASSLRGLYGYTF,TGTGCCAGCAGCTTAAGGGGCCTCTATGGCTACACCTTC
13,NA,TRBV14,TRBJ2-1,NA,CASSQDLQESRFF,TGTGCCAGCAGCCAAGACCTTCAAGAGAGCCGGTTCTTC
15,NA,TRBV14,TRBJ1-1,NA,CASSQELSWQGEAFF,TGTGCCAGCAGCCAAGAACTGTCTTGGCAGGGGGAAGCTTTCTTT
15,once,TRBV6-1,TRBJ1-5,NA,CASSEYGTLDQPQHF,TGTGCCAGCAGTGAATATGGGACTTTAGATCAGCCCCAGCATTTT
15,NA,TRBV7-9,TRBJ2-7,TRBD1,CASSSRTGSSYEQYF,TGTGCCAGCAGCTCTCGGACAGGGAGTTCGTACGAGCAGTACTTC
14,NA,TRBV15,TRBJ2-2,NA,CATSRDRGSGELFF,TGTGCCACCAGCAGAGATCGCGGTTCCGGGGAGCTGTTTTTT
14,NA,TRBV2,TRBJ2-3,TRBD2,CASSGTSHTDTQYF,TGTGCCAGCAGTGGGACTAGCCACACAGATACGCAGTATTTT
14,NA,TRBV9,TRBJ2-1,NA,CASSGPGSYNEQFF,TGTGCCAGCAGCGGTCCCGGCTCCTACAATGAGCAGTTCTTC
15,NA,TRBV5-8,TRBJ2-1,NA,CASSFGQGTYNEQFF,TGTGCCAGCAGCTTCGGGCAAGGAACCTACAATGAGCAGTTCTTC
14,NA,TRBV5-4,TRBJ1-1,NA,CASSPAAMNTEAFF,TGTGCCAGCAGCCCGGCAGCCATGAACACTGAAGCTTTCTTT
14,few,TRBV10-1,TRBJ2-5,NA,CASSERQAYGTQYF,TGCGCCAGCAGTGAAAGGCAGGCTTATGGGACCCAGTACTTC
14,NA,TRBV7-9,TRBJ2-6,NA,CASSLSIGGDVLTF,TGTGCCAGCAGCCTCTCCATAGGGGGGGACGTCCTGACTTTC
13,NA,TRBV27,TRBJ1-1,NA,CASSLSGRGEAFF,TGTGCCAGCAGTTTATCAGGTCGGGGTGAAGCTTTCTTT
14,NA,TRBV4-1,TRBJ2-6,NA,CASSPTSGANVLTF,TGCGCCAGCAGCCCCACCTCTGGGGCCAACGTCCTGACTTTC
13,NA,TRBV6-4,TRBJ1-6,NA,CASSDDNNSPLHF,TGTGCCAGCAGTGACGACAATAATTCACCCCTCCACTTT
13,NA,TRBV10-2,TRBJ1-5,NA,CASAPLSNQPQHF,TGCGCCAGCGCGCCCCTGAGCAATCAGCCCCAGCATTTT
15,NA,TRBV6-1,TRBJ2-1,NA,CASSEGRWVGNEQFF,TGTGCCAGCAGTGAGGGCCGGTGGGTCGGCAATGAGCAGTTCTTC
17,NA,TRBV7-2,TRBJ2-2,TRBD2,CASRFLAGEFGTGELFF,TGTGCCAGCAGATTCCTAGCGGGAGAGTTTGGGACCGGGGAGCTGTTTTTT
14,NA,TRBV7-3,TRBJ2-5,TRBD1,CASSFTGGEETQYF,TGTGCCAGCAGCTTCACAGGGGGCGAGGAGACCCAGTACTTC
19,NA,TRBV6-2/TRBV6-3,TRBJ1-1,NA,CASSYSFISFERGGTEAFF,TGTGCCAGCAGTTACTCGTTCATCAGTTTCGAACGGGGCGGCACTGAAGCTTTCTTT
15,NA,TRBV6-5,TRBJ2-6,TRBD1,CATGTAGSGANVLTF,TGTGCCACCGGGACAGCCGGCTCTGGGGCCAACGTCCTGACTTTC
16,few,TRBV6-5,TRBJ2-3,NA,CASSSSRGGGMDTQYF,TGTGCCAGCAGTTCGTCCCGGGGTGGGGGAATGGATACGCAGTATTTT
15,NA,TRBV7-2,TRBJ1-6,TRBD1,CASSPRTGRNSPLHF,TGTGCCAGCAGCCCCCGGACAGGGAGAAATTCACCCCTCCACTTT
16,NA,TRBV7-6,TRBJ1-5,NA,CASSLAWTDSNQPQHF,TGTGCCAGCAGCTTAGCGTGGACGGATAGCAATCAGCCCCAGCATTTT